This paragraph covers one T cell receptor beta chain sequence. As yet, its antigen is unknown. This CDR3 spans 12 amino acids. Germline V gene lookup returns CDR1 LGHNA and CDR2 YSLEER. The trim removed 4 bases at V and 7 bases at J, leaving 1 base unmatched. This sample is drawn from a study of high-grade serous ovarian cancer treatment subgroups. Study-wide findings and caveats: The analyses considered CDR3 and ignored CDR1 and CDR2. Without spatial data, bulk sequencing limits insight into HGSC tumor diversity.

Sequencing was performed with immunoSEQ multiplex PCR; in TCRdb, only in-frame clones are kept and a portion is missing. The repertoire holds 6,500 to 8,000 clones, almost 80% seen once, with 4.5% to 6% in the top ten. Tumor samples were taken before definitive surgery or chemotherapy. Material: tumor tissue. The receptor was derived from a human donor with high-grade serous ovarian cancer. The gene calls are TRBV4-3 and TRBJ1-2, with 9 bases matching TRBD1. CDR3 region: CASSPGQGGYTF. The CDR3 DNA reads as TGCGCCAGCAGCCCGGGACAGGGTGGCTACACCTTC.